This section outlines one T cell receptor (beta chain) sequence together with its context. These data are taken from a study of T cells in Graves' hyperthyroidism and ophthalmopathy. Amplification yielded TCR beta CDR3 regions, with RNA transcripts as the source. RT-PCR in the first round (using the HTBI primer set) targeted the TCR CDR3. TCRdb analysed the multiplex PCR reads with MiXCR anew, one entry per CDR3 protein. The repertoire consists of about 99,000 distinct CDR3 sequences, with approximately 50% occurring once and the leading ten covering roughly 24%. The CDR3 extends over 12 amino acids. The V gene lost 8 bases and the J gene lost 8 bases, with 15 bases spanning the gap. Germline V CDR1 and CDR2: SNHLY, FYNNEI.

What was sequenced was blood. The sequence derives from a man between 40 and 49 years old with Graves' hyperthyroidism. The V gene is TRBV2, the J gene TRBJ1-2; a possible D gene is TRBD1 (5 bases). This CDR3 is CASLKGARGYTF. The CDR3 coding sequence is TGTGCCAGCCTTAAAGGGGCGCGAGGCTACACCTTC. The complete variable domain, with remaining parts taken from reference TRBV2 and TRBJ1-2, reads EPEVTQTPSHQVTQMGQEVILRCVPISNHLYFYWYRQILGQKVEFLVSFYNNEISEKSEIFDDQFSVERPDGSNFTLKIRSTKLEDSAMYFCASLKGARGYTFGSGTRLTVV.